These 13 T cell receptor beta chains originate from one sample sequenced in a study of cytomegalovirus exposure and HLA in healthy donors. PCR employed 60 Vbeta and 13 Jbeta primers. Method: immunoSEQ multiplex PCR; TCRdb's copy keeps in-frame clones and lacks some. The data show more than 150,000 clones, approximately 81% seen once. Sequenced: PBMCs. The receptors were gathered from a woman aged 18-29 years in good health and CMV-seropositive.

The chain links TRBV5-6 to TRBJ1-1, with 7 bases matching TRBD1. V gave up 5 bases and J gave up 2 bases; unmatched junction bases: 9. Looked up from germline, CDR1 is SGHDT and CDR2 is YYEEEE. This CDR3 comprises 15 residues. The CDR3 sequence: CASRANRGFNTEAFF. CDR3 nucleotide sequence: TGTGCCAGCAGAGCAAACAGGGGTTTCAACACTGAAGCTTTCTTT. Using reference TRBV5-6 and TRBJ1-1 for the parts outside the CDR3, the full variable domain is DAGVTQSPTHLIKTRGQQVTLRCSPKSGHDTVSWYQQALGQGPQFIFQYYEEEERQRGNFPDRFSGHQFPNYSSELNVNALLLGDSALYLCASRANRGFNTEAFFGQGTRLTVV.

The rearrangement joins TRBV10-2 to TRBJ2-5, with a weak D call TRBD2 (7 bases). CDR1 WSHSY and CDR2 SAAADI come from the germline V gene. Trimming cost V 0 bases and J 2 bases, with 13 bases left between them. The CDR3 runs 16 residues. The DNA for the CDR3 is TGCGCCAGCAGTGAGTCGCGGGGGCCGGGACAAGAGACCCAGTACTTC. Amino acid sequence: CASSESRGPGQETQYF.

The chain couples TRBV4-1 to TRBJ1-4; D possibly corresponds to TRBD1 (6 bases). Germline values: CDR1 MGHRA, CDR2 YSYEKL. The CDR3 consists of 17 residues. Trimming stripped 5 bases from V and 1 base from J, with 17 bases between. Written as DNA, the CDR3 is TGCGCCAGCAGCGGGACGACAGGCTGGAAAACTAATGAAAAACTGTTTTTT. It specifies CASSGTTGWKTNEKLFF.

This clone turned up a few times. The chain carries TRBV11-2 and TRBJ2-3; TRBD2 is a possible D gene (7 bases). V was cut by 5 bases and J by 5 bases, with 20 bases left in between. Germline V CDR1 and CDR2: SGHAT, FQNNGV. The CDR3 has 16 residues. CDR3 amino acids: CASSPGRWGALDTQYF. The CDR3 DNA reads TGTGCCAGCAGCCCCGGGAGGTGGGGGGCGTTAGATACGCAGTATTTT.

CDR3: CASSQVWGNQETQYF. CDR3 coding DNA: TGCGCCAGCAGCCAAGTATGGGGCAACCAAGAGACCCAGTACTTC. The V call is TRBV4-1, the J call TRBJ2-5; D may be TRBD1 (5 bases). V was shortened by 1 base and J by 0 bases, with 9 bases between the two germline ends. CDR3 length: 15 residues. The germline V gene has CDR1 MGHRA and CDR2 YSYEKL.

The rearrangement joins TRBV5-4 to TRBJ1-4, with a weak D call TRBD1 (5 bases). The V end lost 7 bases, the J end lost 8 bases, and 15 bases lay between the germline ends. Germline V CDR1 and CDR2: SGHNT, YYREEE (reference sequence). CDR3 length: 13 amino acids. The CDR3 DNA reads TGTGCCAGCCGTCAGGGTCTAGGAGAAAAACTGTTTTTT. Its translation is CASRQGLGEKLFF.

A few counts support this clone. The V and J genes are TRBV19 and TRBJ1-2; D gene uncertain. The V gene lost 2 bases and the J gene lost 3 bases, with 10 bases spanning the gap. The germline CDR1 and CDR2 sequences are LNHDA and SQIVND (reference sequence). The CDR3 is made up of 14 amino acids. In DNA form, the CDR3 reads TGTGCCAGTAGTATAACCACCTCGGACTATGGCTACACCTTC. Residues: CASSITTSDYGYTF.

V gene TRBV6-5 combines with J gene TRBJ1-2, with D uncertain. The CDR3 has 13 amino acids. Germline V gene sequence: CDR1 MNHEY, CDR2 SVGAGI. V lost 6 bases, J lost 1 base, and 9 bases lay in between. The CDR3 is CASRIADNYGYTF. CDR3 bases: TGTGCCAGCAGGATCGCAGATAACTATGGCTACACCTTC.

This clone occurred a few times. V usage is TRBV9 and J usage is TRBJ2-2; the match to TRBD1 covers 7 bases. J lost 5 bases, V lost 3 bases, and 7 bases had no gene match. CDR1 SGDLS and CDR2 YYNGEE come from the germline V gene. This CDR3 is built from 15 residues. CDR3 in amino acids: CASSGQGVRTGELFF. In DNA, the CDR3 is TGTGCCAGCAGCGGACAGGGAGTAAGAACCGGGGAGCTGTTTTTT.

The CDR3 sequence is CASSQPGSSGNTIYF. DNA for the CDR3: TGTGCCAGCAGCCAACCGGGGTCCTCTGGAAACACCATATATTTT. The chain carries TRBV7-2 and TRBJ1-3; D unclear. This CDR3 is 15 amino acids long. Trimming stripped 5 bases from V and 0 bases from J, with 11 bases between. The germline gives CDR1 SGHTA, CDR2 FQGNSA.

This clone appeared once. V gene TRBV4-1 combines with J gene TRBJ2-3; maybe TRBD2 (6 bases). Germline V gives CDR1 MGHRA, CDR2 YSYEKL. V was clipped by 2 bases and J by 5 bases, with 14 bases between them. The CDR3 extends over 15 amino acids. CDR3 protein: CASSQRLAALDTQYF. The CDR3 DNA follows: TGCGCCAGCAGCCAAAGATTAGCGGCTTTAGATACGCAGTATTTT.

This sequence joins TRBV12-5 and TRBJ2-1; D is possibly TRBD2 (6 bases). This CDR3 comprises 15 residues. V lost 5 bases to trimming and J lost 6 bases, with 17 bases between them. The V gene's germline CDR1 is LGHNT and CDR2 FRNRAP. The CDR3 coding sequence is TGTGCTAGTGGTCCGGGGGTTAGCGGTTCCAATGAGCAGTTCTTC. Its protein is CASGPGVSGSNEQFF.

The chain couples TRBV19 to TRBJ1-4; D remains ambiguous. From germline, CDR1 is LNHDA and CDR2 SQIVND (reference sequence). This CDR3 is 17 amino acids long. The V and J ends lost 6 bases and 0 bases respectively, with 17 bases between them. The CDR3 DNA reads TGTGCCAGTAGCCCTGCGTTCAGGTCGGCAACTAATGAAAAACTGTTTTTT. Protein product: CASSPAFRSATNEKLFF. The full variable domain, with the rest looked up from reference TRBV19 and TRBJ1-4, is DGGITQSPKYLFRKEGQNVTLSCEQNLNHDAMYWYRQDPGQGLRLIYYSQIVNDFQKGDIAEGYSVSREKKESFPLTVTSAQKNPTAFYLCASSPAFRSATNEKLFFGSGTQLSVL.